Presented here are 25 T cell receptor beta chains from one specimen sequenced in a study of blood T cell repertoires in COVID-19. Assay: immunoSEQ multiplex PCR; the TCRdb copy retains only in-frame clones and omits some. The sample consists of about 70,000 clones, around 83% of them appearing once. Sample: peripheral blood. These receptors were obtained from a man older than 75 with acute or convalescent COVID-19.

V usage is TRBV27 and J usage is TRBJ1-2; TRBD1 aligns across 8 bases. V shed 3 bases, J shed 6 bases, and the junction held 3 bases outside the gene matches. CDR3 length: 13 amino acids. Germline values: CDR1 MNHEY, CDR2 SMNVEV (reference sequence). The CDR3 is CASSFRTGNGYTF. CDR3 sequence (DNA): TGTGCCAGCAGTTTTAGGACAGGGAATGGCTACACCTTC.

The rearrangement uses TRBV5-5 and TRBJ2-1; 12 bases fit TRBD2. The junction had 7 bases not matched to a gene; V was cut back by 2 bases and J by 1 base. The CDR3 consists of 18 residues. Germline lookup yields CDR1 SGHKS and CDR2 YYEKEE (reference sequence). CDR3 nucleotides: TGTGCCAGCAGCTTATGGACTAGCGGGGATACATCCTACAATGAGCAGTTCTTC. Protein product: CASSLWTSGDTSYNEQFF.

The chain is built from TRBV6-2 or TRBV6-3 and TRBJ1-2; D gene uncertain. CDR1 is MNHEY, CDR2 SVGEGT, per germline. The CDR3 extends over 12 amino acids. V lost 5 bases, J lost 7 bases, and 11 bases lay in between. CDR3 protein: CASSDRLAGYTF. The CDR3 DNA is TGTGCCAGCAGTGATCGACTCGCTGGCTACACCTTC.

For this clone: Germline is not matched at one junction end, which may reflect a read error. The chain links TRBV27 to TRBJ1-1, with 11 bases matching TRBD1. This CDR3 contains 16 residues. Germline-derived CDR1 and CDR2 are MNHEY and SMNVEV (reference sequence). The CDR3 protein is CASSISPGTGGTEAFF. The CDR3 DNA sequence: TGTGCCAGCAGTATATCGCCCGGGACAGGGGGAACTGAAGCTTTCTTT.

This chain links TRBV4-1 with TRBJ1-1, with 10 positions matching TRBD1. Germline V gene sequence: CDR1 MGHRA, CDR2 YSYEKL. J was trimmed by 5 bases and V by 2 bases; bases with no gene match: 2. The CDR3 sequence is 14 residues long. In DNA, the CDR3 is TGCGCCAGCAGCCAACGGACAGGGGGAACTGAAGCTTTCTTT. Translating it yields CASSQRTGGTEAFF.

The gene calls are TRBV5-1 and TRBJ2-1; TRBD1 aligns across 10 bases. The CDR3 has 15 amino acids. The germline CDR1 and CDR2 sequences are SGHRS and YFSETQ. Losses at the gene ends were 1 base for V and 8 bases for J; bases not matched to a gene: 6. The chain's CDR3 is CASSLPGQGLDEQFF. The CDR3 DNA reads TGCGCCAGCAGCTTGCCGGGACAGGGGTTGGATGAGCAGTTCTTC.

This rearrangement joins TRBV7-9 to TRBJ1-2; D uncertain. The V gene's germline CDR1 is SEHNR and CDR2 FQNEAQ (reference sequence). V was cut by 2 bases and J by 6 bases, with 16 bases left in between. CDR3 size: 15 residues. The CDR3 nucleotides are TGTGCCAGCAGCTTACGAGTTGGGTGGGAGAATGGCTACACCTTC. The encoded protein is CASSLRVGWENGYTF.

The chain joins TRBV6-5 to TRBJ2-5, with 8 bases identical to TRBD1. With 0 bases clipped from V and 4 bases from J, the junction kept 4 bases outside the gene matches. The CDR3 loop spans 15 amino acids. The germline CDR1 and CDR2 sequences are MNHEY and SVGAGI. CDR3 loop: CASSYSTGARETQYF. The CDR3 DNA follows: TGTGCCAGCAGTTACTCGACAGGGGCCAGAGAGACCCAGTACTTC.

The chain links TRBV5-4 to TRBJ1-2, with 7 bases identical to TRBD1. The J segment lost 3 bases and the V segment lost 2 bases, leaving 7 bases of the junction unmatched. Looked up from germline, CDR1 is SGHNT and CDR2 is YYREEE (reference sequence). The CDR3 is 15 residues long. The CDR3 here is CASSLARQGDYGYTF. As DNA, the CDR3 is TGTGCCAGCAGCTTAGCTCGACAGGGCGACTATGGCTACACCTTC.

The CDR3 DNA follows: TGTGCCAGCAGCTTAGCGGATGGGAGAACTGATACGCAGTATTTT. This translates into CASSLADGRTDTQYF. The chain joins TRBV7-2 to TRBJ2-3; possible D gene TRBD2, 5 bases. Trimming pared 0 bases from V and 6 bases from J, leaving 13 bases between. The CDR3 is made up of 15 amino acids. In germline, CDR1 is SGHTA, CDR2 FQGNSA.

V is TRBV20-1 and J is TRBJ2-4; TRBD2 matches at 9 bases. Unmatched junction bases numbered 3, after V lost 3 bases and J lost 6 bases. This CDR3 spans 13 amino acids. From germline, CDR1 is DFQATT and CDR2 SNEGSKA (reference sequence). The CDR3 DNA reads as TGCAGTGCTAGTAGCGGGGGAGGAAACATTCAGTACTTC. It specifies CSASSGGGNIQYF.

The CDR3 DNA reads TGTGCCAGCAGTTGGTCCGACAGGGGGGAGACCCAGTACTTC. Its translation: CASSWSDRGETQYF. This chain links TRBV6-5 with TRBJ2-5; 9 bases align to TRBD1. Germline V gene lookup returns CDR1 MNHEY and CDR2 SVGAGI. The CDR3 length is 14 residues. J lost 5 bases, V lost 4 bases, and 5 bases had no gene match.

CDR3 loop: CAWSVLSSGNTIYF. CDR3 bases: TGTGCCTGGAGCGTACTAAGTTCTGGAAACACCATATATTTT. This chain connects TRBV30 to TRBJ1-3; D uncertain. Germline V gene lookup returns CDR1 GTSNPN and CDR2 SVGIG (reference sequence). The CDR3 has 14 amino acids. With 3 bases removed from V and 1 base from J, the gap between germline ends came to 10 bases. The whole variable domain, filled in from reference TRBV30 and TRBJ1-3, reads SQTIHQWPATLVQPVGSPLSLECTVEGTSNPNLYWYRQAAGRGLQLLFYSVGIGQISSEVPQNLSASRPQDRQFILSSKKLLLSDSGFYLCAWSVLSSGNTIYFGEGSWLTVV.

The chain is built from TRBV12-3 or TRBV12-4 and TRBJ2-4; TRBD1 is a possible D gene (5 bases). The CDR3 extends over 13 amino acids. Trimming took 5 bases from V and 7 from J, leaving 12 bases between them. CDR3 amino acids: CASSIEKGNIQYF. CDR3 DNA: TGTGCCAGCAGTATCGAAAAGGGGAACATTCAGTACTTC.

The chain uses TRBV7-2 and TRBJ2-5; 7 bases match TRBD1. With 1 base clipped from V and 2 bases from J, the junction kept 4 bases outside the gene matches. CDR1 and CDR2 (germline): SGHTA, FQGNSA. This CDR3 contains 15 residues. The DNA for the CDR3 is TGTGCCAGCAGCTTAGTAAGGGGGCCGCAAGAGACCCAGTACTTC. This translates into CASSLVRGPQETQYF. Supplemented by reference TRBV7-2 and TRBJ2-5, the full variable domain reads GAGVSQSPSNKVTEKGKDVELRCDPISGHTALYWYRQSLGQGLEFLIYFQGNSAPDKSGLPSDRFSAERTGGSVSTLTIQRTQQEDSAVYLCASSLVRGPQETQYFGPGTRLLVL.

V is TRBV5-1 and J is TRBJ1-2; 8 positions match TRBD1. This CDR3 is 15 amino acids long. Trimming removed 3 bases from V and 8 bases from J; junction bases left unmatched: 12. Looked up from germline, CDR1 is SGHRS and CDR2 is YFSETQ. The CDR3 nucleotides read TGCGCCAGCAGCTCTACTACAGGGGGAAGTAGAGGCTACACCTTC. This sequence encodes CASSSTTGGSRGYTF. Using reference TRBV5-1 and TRBJ1-2 for the parts outside the CDR3, the full variable domain is KAGVTQTPRYLIKTRGQQVTLSCSPISGHRSVSWYQQTPGQGLQFLFEYFSETQRNKGNFPGRFSGRQFSNSRSEMNVSTLELGDSALYLCASSSTTGGSRGYTFGSGTRLTVV.

This chain uses TRBV24-1 with TRBJ2-1, with 10 bases matching TRBD1. CDR1 KGHDR and CDR2 SFDVKD come from the germline V gene. This CDR3 has 15 residues. V was pared by 4 bases and J by 6 bases, with 5 bases of the junction left unmatched. The CDR3 nucleotides are TGTGCCACCAGTGAGCCGGGACAGGGGAGCAATGAGCAGTTCTTC. Translation gives CATSEPGQGSNEQFF.

The rearrangement uses TRBV27 and TRBJ2-1; 11 nucleotides line up with TRBD1. This CDR3 spans 17 amino acids. The V and J ends lost 1 base and 7 bases, in that order; junction bases with no gene match: 9. Germline CDR1 reads MNHEY; CDR2 reads SMNVEV (reference sequence). CDR3 sequence: CASSLYPLGQGGNEQFF. The CDR3 coding sequence is TGTGCCAGCAGTTTATACCCCCTGGGACAGGGGGGTAATGAGCAGTTCTTC.

J is TRBJ2-5 and V is TRBV28; D ambiguous. Germline CDR1 is MDHEN and CDR2 is SYDVKM. Trimming took 3 bases from V and 6 from J, leaving 8 bases between them. The CDR3 loop spans 12 amino acids. CDR3 residues: CASSFLAQTQYF. CDR3 DNA: TGTGCCAGCAGTTTTTTGGCCCAGACCCAGTACTTC.

The chain is built from TRBV7-2 and TRBJ1-2; TRBD1 matches at 10 bases. CDR3 length: 14 residues. With V trimmed by 8 bases and J by 3 bases, 6 bases remained unmatched. Germline V gene lookup returns CDR1 SGHTA and CDR2 FQGNSA. The CDR3 protein is CASGQTGGDYGYTF. CDR3 nucleotide sequence: TGTGCCAGCGGACAGACAGGGGGCGACTATGGCTACACCTTC.

J is TRBJ1-1 and V is TRBV11-1, with a weak D call TRBD1 (5 bases). Germline V gene lookup returns CDR1 SGHAT and CDR2 FQDESV (reference sequence). V lost 7 bases and J lost 9, with 21 bases in between. The CDR3 is 14 amino acids. Here the CDR3 DNA reads TGTGCCAGCACCTTCGGAAGGGGCTCAGCGAAAGCTTTCTTT. Its translation: CASTFGRGSAKAFF.

CDR3 nucleotides: TGTGCCAGCAGCTCCCGGGACTGGAATGAGCAGTTCTTC. It encodes CASSSRDWNEQFF. This rearrangement joins TRBV2 to TRBJ2-1; D may be TRBD2 (6 bases). Looked up from germline, CDR1 is SNHLY and CDR2 is FYNNEI. This CDR3 is built from 13 residues. Trimming left V 6 bases short and J 7 bases short, with 13 bases between. The full variable domain, with the rest looked up from reference TRBV2 and TRBJ2-1, is EPEVTQTPSHQVTQMGQEVILRCVPISNHLYFYWYRQILGQKVEFLVSFYNNEISEKSEIFDDQFSVERPDGSNFTLKIRSTKLEDSAMYFCASSSRDWNEQFFGPGTRLTVL.

This chain links TRBV5-8 with TRBJ2-7; no definite D call. The CDR3 has 13 amino acids. Trimming removed 7 bases from V and 6 bases from J, with 17 bases in between. CDR1 is SGHTS, CDR2 YDEGEE, per germline. CDR3 loop: CASSPGAVREQYF. The CDR3, as DNA: TGTGCCAGCTCCCCCGGTGCGGTGCGCGAGCAGTACTTC. The whole variable domain, filled in from reference TRBV5-8 and TRBJ2-7, reads EAGVTQSPTHLIKTRGQQATLRCSPISGHTSVYWYQQALGLGLQFLLWYDEGEERNRGNFPPRFSGRQFPNYSSELNVNALELEDSALYLCASSPGAVREQYFGPGTRLTVT.

The sample holds a few counts of this clone. The chain joins TRBV3-1 (or the pseudogene TRBV3-2) to TRBJ2-1, with 7 bases lining up with TRBD2. After removal of 1 base from V and 6 bases from J, the junction contained 6 bases not matched to a gene. Germline values: CDR1 LGHDT, CDR2 YNNKEL (reference sequence). This CDR3 comprises 15 residues. CDR3 region: CASSQGGGRANEQFF. As DNA, the CDR3 is TGTGCCAGCAGCCAAGGGGGGGGTAGGGCCAATGAGCAGTTCTTC.

The chain recombines TRBV9 with TRBJ2-5; 12 positions match TRBD2. J lost 4 bases, V lost 3 bases, and 1 base had no gene match. CDR1 is SGDLS and CDR2 is YYNGEE in the germline V gene. The CDR3 has 14 amino acids. This CDR3 reads CASSATSGGETQYF. In DNA form, the CDR3 reads TGTGCCAGCAGCGCGACTAGCGGGGGAGAGACCCAGTACTTC.